This T cell receptor (beta chain) was recorded in a study of molecular identifiers for immune sequencing clone quantification. In the sort, naive CD8 T cells were defined as CD8+CD4-CCR7+CD45RA+. TCRdb used MiXCR to reprocess the PCR reads, holding one entry per CDR3 protein. The sample yields 70,000 to 95,000 distinct CDR3 sequences, 15% to 20% seen once. In this sample, this clonotype turned up many times. The receptor was isolated from a human donor in good health. Some libraries in this study had Jurkat cell RNA spiked in. Sequencing was done on a sample of naive CD8+ T cells from blood, with Jurkat cell RNA spiked in. Specified subset: FACS-sorted CD8+CD4-CCR7+CD45RA+ naive T cells.

The CDR3 DNA follows: TGTGCCAGCAGCCGTCGGACAGGCCAAGAGACCCAGTACTTC. Translation: CASSRRTGQETQYF. The chain uses TRBV7-9 and TRBJ2-5; 7 bases match TRBD1. In germline, CDR1 is SEHNR, CDR2 FQNEAQ (reference sequence). V gave up 5 bases and J gave up 1 base; unmatched junction bases: 4. The CDR3 covers 14 residues.